Reported below is one T cell receptor beta chain. CDR3 length equals 16 residues. The junction had 2 bases not matched to a gene; V was cut back by 0 bases and J by 0 bases. The germline gives CDR1 LGHNA, CDR2 YSLEER. The data were taken from a study of blood T cell repertoires in COVID-19. Clones were sequenced by immunoSEQ multiplex PCR, and TCRdb holds only the in-frame ones, with some missing. This table has about 170,000 clones, approximately 87% appearing once. Material: peripheral blood. This sequence joins TRBV4-3 and TRBJ1-1; 9 positions match TRBD1. The receptor was isolated from a woman aged 55-70 years with COVID-19, enrolled during active disease. CDR3 sequence: CASSQDGQGMNTEAFF. The CDR3 bases are TGCGCCAGCAGCCAAGATGGACAGGGGATGAACACTGAAGCTTTCTTT.